This T cell receptor beta chain was profiled in a study of blood T cells in healthy people across ages. General study findings and limits: Unknown donor CMV status possibly confounded expanded clonotype changes. Total diversity from one million sequenced T cells was likely underestimated.

PCR was performed a second time for roughly 6 to 12 cycles using a sample-barcoded 5' primer and a J-beta primer mix. Tags on each cDNA molecule came from a template-switch adaptor with 12 random nucleotides. TCRdb independently ran MiXCR on the 5' RACE reads; one entry per CDR3 protein. The table records hundreds of thousands of distinct CDR3 sequences, 40% to 55% of them present only once. To note about this clonotype: Its antigen is undetermined. One junction end disagrees with the germline gene, perhaps due to a read error.

Healthy Russian Caucasian donors spanned ages roughly 6 to 90 years. The source is a man older than 75 in good health. Sequencing was performed on blood.

Here the CDR3 DNA reads TGTGCCAGCAGCTCTCGACTAGCGGCTGGGAACAATGGGCAGTTCTTC. Translation: CASSSRLAAGNNGQFF. The chain employs TRBV14 and TRBJ2-1; 9 bases fit TRBD2. Looked up from germline, CDR1 is SGHDN and CDR2 is FVKESK. The CDR3 consists of 16 residues.